One sample yielded the 23 T cell receptor beta chains listed below, sequenced in a study of OX40 agonist ivuxolimab in advanced cancers. This table comes from immunoSEQ multiplex PCR, and its TCRdb copy is limited to in-frame clones, with some not included. The table shows around 84,000 clones, with roughly 92% occurring only once. This sample comprised CD4+ or CD8+ T cells sorted from blood, obtained in a trial of the OX40 agonist ivuxolimab. These receptors all come from an adult with an advanced solid tumor such as melanoma, head and neck, liver or kidney cancer.

This clone was counted once. The V gene is TRBV27, the J gene TRBJ1-1, with D possibly TRBD1 on 5 matching bases. The CDR3 has 14 residues. Trimming cost V 6 bases and J 1 base, with 12 bases left between them. Germline V gene data show CDR1 as MNHEY and CDR2 as SMNVEV (reference sequence). The CDR3 sequence is CASRSMGTNTEAFF. The DNA for the CDR3 is TGTGCCAGCAGGAGTATGGGGACGAACACTGAAGCTTTCTTT.

V and J are TRBV4-3 and TRBJ1-3; D remains unclear. V dropped 0 bases and J dropped 4 bases, with 16 bases sitting between them. Germline V CDR1 and CDR2: LGHNA, YSLEER. The CDR3 length is 17 residues. CDR3 coding DNA: TGCGCCAGCAGCCAAGATGGAGGGTGGGTGGGAGGAAACACCATATATTTT. This codes for CASSQDGGWVGGNTIYF.

This clone was found a few times. The chain uses TRBV6-5 and TRBJ1-1; D is uncertain. The CDR3 sequence is 13 residues long. V dropped 7 bases and J dropped 7 bases, with 16 bases sitting between them. From germline, CDR1 is MNHEY and CDR2 SVGAGI. The DNA for the CDR3 is TGTGCCAGCATCAGAGGACTACGCGGTGAAGCTTTCTTT. It specifies CASIRGLRGEAFF.

The genes are TRBV9 and TRBJ2-3; D remains unclear. The germline gives CDR1 SGDLS, CDR2 YYNGEE. This CDR3 has 12 residues. The V end lost 4 bases, the J end lost 1 base, and 4 bases lay between the germline ends. For the CDR3, the DNA is TGTGCCAGCAGCTCCCGCACAGATACGCAGTATTTT. Translating it yields CASSSRTDTQYF.

The CDR3 is CASSPEGAAEKLFF. CDR3 coding DNA: TGTGCCAGCAGCCCCGAGGGGGCGGCGGAAAAACTGTTTTTT. V and J are TRBV5-6 and TRBJ1-4; 7 bases agree with TRBD1. V lost 4 bases and J lost 8; bases outside the gene matches: 8. In germline, CDR1 is SGHDT, CDR2 YYEEEE. There are 14 residues in the CDR3. The whole variable domain, remainder taken from reference TRBV5-6 and TRBJ1-4, is DAGVTQSPTHLIKTRGQQVTLRCSPKSGHDTVSWYQQALGQGPQFIFQYYEEEERQRGNFPDRFSGHQFPNYSSELNVNALLLGDSALYLCASSPEGAAEKLFFGSGTQLSVL.

The chain combines TRBV6-5 with TRBJ2-7, with 9 bases aligning to TRBD1. CDR3 length equals 15 residues. Germline CDR1 MNHEY, CDR2 SVGAGI. V lost 7 bases to trimming and J lost 4 bases; unmatched junction nucleotides: 11. CDR3 residues: CASTLGQGLYYEQYF. The CDR3 DNA follows: TGTGCCAGCACCCTAGGACAGGGGCTGTATTACGAGCAGTACTTC.

The genes are TRBV19 and TRBJ2-7; tentative D call: TRBD2 (6 bases). The length of the CDR3 is 16 residues. Germline CDR1 reads LNHDA; CDR2 reads SQIVND (reference sequence). The V and J ends lost 7 bases and 0 bases respectively, with 19 bases between them. The DNA of the CDR3 is TGTGCCAGTACCCTGACGTCGGACGGGAGCTCCTACGAGCAGTACTTC. Translated, it gives CASTLTSDGSSYEQYF.

V is TRBV4-1 and J is TRBJ1-4, with D hard to call. The CDR3 is made up of 15 amino acids. Germline CDR1 MGHRA, CDR2 YSYEKL. V was cut by 4 bases and J by 0 bases, with 9 bases left in between. CDR3 sequence reads: CASSLSDTTNEKLFF. CDR3 nucleotides: TGCGCCAGCAGCCTTTCCGATACAACTAATGAAAAACTGTTTTTT.

This chain's CDR3 is CASSLYSYYEQYF. CDR3 coding DNA: TGTGCCAGCAGCTTGTACAGCTACTACGAGCAGTACTTC. The chain links TRBV7-6 to TRBJ2-5; no reliable D call. The DNA matches TRBJ2-7 better at its end, which makes the J call doubtful. The germline V gene encodes CDR1 SGHVS and CDR2 FNYEAQ. This CDR3 comprises 13 residues.

The chain couples TRBV10-3 to TRBJ2-5; D unclear. CDR1 and CDR2 from the germline V gene are ENHRY and SYGVKD. The ends were cut back, 8 bases at V and 4 bases at J, with 20 bases in the middle. This CDR3 comprises 15 residues. The CDR3 here is CAIGSGPKVGETQYF. As DNA, the CDR3 is TGTGCCATCGGTTCCGGGCCCAAGGTGGGAGAGACCCAGTACTTC.

V is TRBV7-9 and J is TRBJ2-7; TRBD1 is a possible D gene (5 bases). Germline V gene sequence: CDR1 SEHNR, CDR2 FQNEAQ (reference sequence). The length of the CDR3 is 15 residues. Trimming took off 1 base at V and 7 bases at J, with 17 bases between the two ends. CDR3 nucleotides: TGTGCCAGCAGCTTAGGGGGTTCAGGGTTATATGAGCAGTACTTC. This gives the protein CASSLGGSGLYEQYF.

This clone was detected only a few times. The chain recombines TRBV4-2 with TRBJ1-1; D not resolved. Germline V CDR1 and CDR2: LGHNA, YNFKEQ. V lost 4 bases, J lost 1 base, and 7 bases lay in between. The CDR3 runs 13 residues. The DNA of the CDR3 is TGTGCCAGCAGCCTCGTTAGGAACACTGAAGCTTTCTTT. Its protein product is CASSLVRNTEAFF.

V and J are TRBV4-2 and TRBJ1-5; no clear D gene. Per germline, CDR1 LGHNA and CDR2 YNFKEQ. V lost 0 bases to trimming and J lost 0 bases, with 9 bases between them. This CDR3 comprises 16 residues. CDR3 nucleotide sequence: TGTGCCAGCAGCCAAGAGGAAGGTTCTAGCAATCAGCCCCAGCATTTT. Protein: CASSQEEGSSNQPQHF.

This rearrangement joins TRBV7-8 to TRBJ2-1; D might be TRBD2 (6 bases). The CDR3 runs 13 residues. V was clipped by 5 bases and J by 8 bases, with 13 bases between them. Germline assignment: CDR1 SGHVS and CDR2 FQNEAQ. The CDR3 loop is CASSLGGDDEQFF. Here the CDR3 DNA reads TGTGCCAGCAGCCTCGGAGGGGACGATGAGCAGTTCTTC.

The rearrangement links TRBV7-9 to TRBJ2-7, with 8 bases identical to TRBD1. Germline V gene lookup returns CDR1 SEHNR and CDR2 FQNEAQ (reference sequence). The length of the CDR3 is 15 residues. The J segment lost 6 bases and the V segment lost 4 bases, leaving 11 bases of the junction unmatched. This chain's CDR3 is CASSSPGQVWFEQYF. In DNA, the CDR3 is TGTGCCAGCAGCTCCCCGGGACAGGTTTGGTTCGAGCAGTACTTC.

J is TRBJ1-4 and V is TRBV7-9; D remains unclear. CDR1 is SEHNR and CDR2 is FQNEAQ in the germline V gene (reference sequence). V lost 7 bases and J lost 3, with 12 bases in between. The CDR3 has 14 residues. CDR3 DNA: TGTGCCAGCATCCCCCTTCTACCTAATGAAAAACTGTTTTTT. Its translation: CASIPLLPNEKLFF.

Here the CDR3 DNA reads TGTGCCAGCAGTGAGTCGCGAGGGACCGAGTTCTACAATGAGCAGTTCTTC. It is translated as CASSESRGTEFYNEQFF. V is TRBV2 and J is TRBJ2-1; D possibly uses TRBD1 or TRBD2 (5 bases each). Germline loops: CDR1 SNHLY, CDR2 FYNNEI. The V end lost 3 bases, the J end lost 3 bases, and 18 bases lay between the germline ends. The CDR3 totals 17 residues.

The J gene is TRBJ2-2, the V gene TRBV7-6, with D possibly being TRBD1 or TRBD2 (5 bases each). Per germline, CDR1 SGHVS and CDR2 FNYEAQ. The CDR3 has 17 residues. V lost 4 bases to trimming and J lost 5 bases, with 20 bases between them. CDR3 nucleotide sequence: TGTGCCAGCAGCTCAGGACCCGGGGCGGTCGAAACCGGGGAGCTGTTTTTT. Its protein is CASSSGPGAVETGELFF.

This clone was seen only once. The chain couples TRBV18 to TRBJ1-1, with D possibly matching TRBD1 (5 bases). Deletions cut 1 base from V and 3 bases from J, with 18 bases between. Germline CDR1 KGHSH, CDR2 LQKENI. The CDR3 is 17 residues long. Written as DNA, the CDR3 is TGTGCCAGCTCACCACAGATACCTCAGGGCGAGGACACTGAAGCTTTCTTT. Residues: CASSPQIPQGEDTEAFF.

This chain links TRBV7-9 with TRBJ1-1, with 7 bases matching TRBD1. The length of the CDR3 is 17 residues. Germline CDR1 is SEHNR and CDR2 is FQNEAQ (reference sequence). Trimming removed 5 bases from V and 0 bases from J; junction bases left unmatched: 12. The CDR3 is CASSPGQVPLMNTEAFF. CDR3 nucleotide sequence: TGTGCCAGCAGCCCAGGACAGGTTCCCCTAATGAACACTGAAGCTTTCTTT.

V is TRBV25-1 and J is TRBJ2-2; no reliable D call. Per the germline V gene, CDR1 is MGHDK and CDR2 is SYGVNS. The CDR3 has 12 amino acids. V lost 3 bases and J lost 7, with 6 bases in between. DNA for the CDR3: TGTGCCAGCAGTGATGGAAGCGGGGAGCTGTTTTTT. Its protein is CASSDGSGELFF.

The J gene is TRBJ2-7, the V gene TRBV5-1, with a tentative D call TRBD1 (5 bases). The CDR3 covers 14 residues. The V and J ends lost 0 bases and 3 bases respectively, with 10 bases between them. CDR1 and CDR2 (germline): SGHRS, YFSETQ. CDR3 residues: CASSLEGNVYEQYF. In DNA form, the CDR3 reads TGCGCCAGCAGCTTGGAGGGGAATGTCTACGAGCAGTACTTC. The entire variable domain, with the rest obtained from reference TRBV5-1 and TRBJ2-7, is as follows: KAGVTQTPRYLIKTRGQQVTLSCSPISGHRSVSWYQQTPGQGLQFLFEYFSETQRNKGNFPGRFSGRQFSNSRSEMNVSTLELGDSALYLCASSLEGNVYEQYFGPGTRLTVT.

The V call is TRBV9, the J call TRBJ1-2; TRBD1 aligns across 7 bases. The CDR3 contains 16 residues. V trimming: 3 bases; J trimming: 5 bases; junction bases outside the gene matches: 13. Germline V gene data show CDR1 as SGDLS and CDR2 as YYNGEE. The CDR3 region has the DNA TGTGCCAGCAGCGCCGGGGGAGGGGGCCGCAGATATGGCTACACCTTC. Its translation: CASSAGGGGRRYGYTF.